This T cell receptor (beta chain) was sequenced during a study of OX40 agonist ivuxolimab in advanced cancers. Assay: immunoSEQ multiplex PCR; the TCRdb copy retains only in-frame clones and omits some. The table records 74,000 or so clones, about 93% of them present only once. Germline V gene data show CDR1 as SGHTA and CDR2 as FQGNSA. This CDR3 is 14 amino acids long. Between the trimmed V and J ends, which lost 3 bases and 5 bases, there was a span of 11 bases. Cycle 7 day 1, cycle 4 day 1, and baseline were the timepoints at which blood was sampled. The sample in question was CD4+ or CD8+ T cells sorted from blood, obtained in a trial of the OX40 agonist ivuxolimab. This chain links TRBV7-2 with TRBJ2-1; the D is unclear. This clonotype was obtained from an adult with an advanced solid tumor such as melanoma, head and neck, liver or kidney cancer. CDR3 coding DNA: TGTGCCAGCAGCTTCGGCGTTGGCAACAATGAGCAGTTCTTC. It is translated as CASSFGVGNNEQFF.